The next 21 T cell receptor beta chains were all read from a single sample in a study of shared clonotypes between healthy human individuals. TCRdb keeps only in-frame clones here, not all; method: immunoSEQ multiplex PCR. The sample holds hundreds of thousands of clones; about 97% are singletons and the top ten take about 0.21%. It was CD45RO-negative cells, positively selected for CCR7, that made up naive CD8 cells, with terminally differentiated effector memory CD45RA+ cells excluded. The sample taken for sequencing was naive CD8+ T cells sorted from blood. The source of these receptors is a young man in good health.

The V gene is TRBV30, the J gene TRBJ1-2; D remains ambiguous. The CDR3 runs 10 residues. Trimming took off 5 bases at V and 6 bases at J, with 7 bases between the two ends. The germline CDR1 and CDR2 sequences are GTSNPN and SVGIG (reference sequence). The CDR3 DNA follows: TGTGCCTGGCGGTCGAATGGCTACACCTTC. Translated, it gives CAWRSNGYTF.

This clone appeared a few times. The chain combines TRBV6-5 with TRBJ1-5, with a possible D match to TRBD1 (6 bases). The CDR3 is made up of 16 amino acids. V lost 0 bases and J lost 6, with 15 bases in between. The V gene's germline CDR1 is MNHEY and CDR2 SVGAGI. The CDR3 protein is CASSYSNGGAGQPQHF. The CDR3 nucleotides read TGTGCCAGCAGTTACTCCAATGGGGGGGCGGGTCAGCCCCAGCATTTT.

The J gene is TRBJ2-7, the V gene TRBV27; 9 nucleotides line up with TRBD2. This CDR3 contains 15 residues. Germline loops: CDR1 MNHEY, CDR2 SMNVEV (reference sequence). J was trimmed by 4 bases and V by 6 bases; bases with no gene match: 10. CDR3 region: CASSSIGSGRYEQYF. The CDR3 nucleotides read TGTGCCAGCAGCTCCATAGGAAGCGGGAGGTACGAGCAGTACTTC.

This clone has just one count. This chain uses TRBV19 with TRBJ1-1; D ambiguous. V lost 3 bases, J lost 9 bases, and 11 bases lay in between. Germline V CDR1 and CDR2: LNHDA, SQIVND (reference sequence). This CDR3 is built from 12 residues. The CDR3 protein is CASSIGSTQAFF. DNA for the CDR3: TGTGCCAGTAGTATTGGATCGACTCAAGCTTTCTTT.

The rearrangement joins TRBV7-2 to TRBJ2-7, with 8 positions matching TRBD2. Looked up from germline, CDR1 is SGHTA and CDR2 is FQGNSA. Losses at the gene ends were 5 bases for V and 3 bases for J; bases not matched to a gene: 6. The CDR3 loop spans 14 amino acids. The chain's CDR3 is CASSPWTSRYEQYF. The CDR3 DNA is TGTGCCAGCAGCCCCTGGACTAGCCGCTACGAGCAGTACTTC.

V gene TRBV7-2 combines with J gene TRBJ2-7, with 9 positions matching TRBD2. The V gene's germline CDR1 is SGHTA and CDR2 FQGNSA. J gave up 3 bases and V 5 bases, and 8 bases lay outside the gene matches. CDR3 length equals 15 residues. CDR3 sequence: CASSPTVAGVYEQYF. The CDR3, as DNA: TGTGCCAGCAGCCCCACGGTAGCGGGAGTCTACGAGCAGTACTTC.

V usage is TRBV6-1 and J usage is TRBJ2-7; tentative D call: TRBD2 (5 bases). Between the trimmed V and J ends, which lost 2 bases and 5 bases, there was a span of 13 bases. CDR3 length: 14 amino acids. Germline CDR1 MNHNS, CDR2 SASEGT. The CDR3 here is CASSESREWHEQYF. In DNA form, the CDR3 reads TGTGCCAGCAGTGAAAGCCGGGAATGGCACGAGCAGTACTTC.

The chain is built from TRBV29-1 and TRBJ2-3; no clear D. V was trimmed by 3 bases and J by 3 bases, leaving 16 bases between them. The CDR3 contains 15 residues. Germline CDR1 SQVTM, CDR2 ANQGSEA. In nucleotides, the CDR3 is TGCAGCGTTGATCTTGCGTCTTGGACGACAGATACGCAGTATTTT. Its protein product is CSVDLASWTTDTQYF.

The chain combines TRBV6-6 with TRBJ2-7; no definite D call. V dropped 0 bases and J dropped 5 bases, with 11 bases sitting between them. The CDR3 has 14 residues. Looked up from germline, CDR1 is MNHNY and CDR2 is SVGAGI (reference sequence). The CDR3, as DNA: TGTGCCAGCAGTTACTCGAACGACGTCGACGAGCAGTACTTC. This gives the protein CASSYSNDVDEQYF.

This chain connects TRBV2 to TRBJ2-7, with D tentatively TRBD1 or TRBD2 (5 bases each). The V gene's germline CDR1 is SNHLY and CDR2 FYNNEI. V was trimmed by 6 bases and J by 1 base, leaving 13 bases between them. This CDR3 has 14 residues. This CDR3 is CASRDGTISYEQYF. In nucleotides, the CDR3 is TGTGCCAGCAGAGATGGGACCATTTCCTACGAGCAGTACTTC.

The chain joins TRBV13 to TRBJ2-5, with 7 positions matching TRBD1. Germline CDR1 reads PRHDT; CDR2 reads FYEKMQ (reference sequence). This CDR3 contains 15 residues. The ends lost 2 bases at V and 4 bases at J; junction bases unmatched: 7. CDR3 region: CASSLTQGVRETQYF. DNA for the CDR3: TGTGCCAGCAGCTTAACCCAGGGGGTGAGAGAGACCCAGTACTTC.

The rearrangement uses TRBV7-9 and TRBJ2-1, with 10 bases identical to TRBD2. The V and J ends lost 4 bases and 10 bases, in that order; junction bases with no gene match: 16. The CDR3 runs 17 residues. Germline CDR1 reads SEHNR; CDR2 reads FQNEAQ (reference sequence). The CDR3 region has the DNA TGTGCCAGCAGCTCTCCGGGTGGGAGCGGGAGGGCGAAAGAGCAGTTCTTC. This encodes CASSSPGGSGRAKEQFF.

This chain links TRBV27 with TRBJ1-2, with 9 positions matching TRBD1. Trimming cost V 3 bases and J 4 bases; bases outside gene matches: 3. Germline CDR1 reads MNHEY; CDR2 reads SMNVEV (reference sequence). This CDR3 is built from 14 residues. For the CDR3, the DNA is TGTGCCAGCAGTTTTGGGACAGGGTCCTATGGCTACACCTTC. It translates to CASSFGTGSYGYTF.

The rearrangement joins TRBV11-2 to TRBJ1-1; D is uncertain. This CDR3 has 15 amino acids. Trimming left V 6 bases short and J 0 bases short, with 14 bases between. The germline CDR1 and CDR2 sequences are SGHAT and FQNNGV. The CDR3 is CASRVVGSMNTEAFF. The CDR3 nucleotides are TGTGCCAGCAGGGTAGTGGGCAGCATGAACACTGAAGCTTTCTTT.

In this sample, this clone turned up a few times. The V gene is TRBV27, the J gene TRBJ1-5, with 7 bases fitting TRBD1. Unmatched junction bases numbered 7, after V lost 5 bases and J lost 6 bases. Germline CDR1 is MNHEY and CDR2 is SMNVEV (reference sequence). This CDR3 contains 14 residues. Here the CDR3 reads CASSQGGPGQPQHF. Written as DNA, the CDR3 is TGTGCCAGCAGTCAGGGGGGGCCCGGTCAGCCCCAGCATTTT.

The chain employs TRBV27 and TRBJ2-3; D remains ambiguous. V was shortened by 4 bases and J by 0 bases, with 8 bases between the two germline ends. Looked up from germline, CDR1 is MNHEY and CDR2 is SMNVEV (reference sequence). CDR3 length: 14 residues. CDR3 in amino acids: CASSYTRSTDTQYF. The DNA of the CDR3 is TGTGCCAGCAGTTATACCCGGAGCACAGATACGCAGTATTTT.

The rearrangement links TRBV5-1 to TRBJ2-5; D is unresolved. Trimming left V 6 bases short and J 3 bases short, with 15 bases between. The CDR3 runs 14 residues. Germline lookup yields CDR1 SGHRS and CDR2 YFSETQ. The DNA for the CDR3 is TGCGCCAGCAACCCGGGCGTCAGCAAAGAGACCCAGTACTTC. This codes for CASNPGVSKETQYF.

The chain combines TRBV4-1 with TRBJ1-1, with D possibly TRBD1 on 5 matching bases. There are 17 residues in the CDR3. The V and J ends lost 1 base and 1 base respectively, with 16 bases between them. Germline loops: CDR1 MGHRA, CDR2 YSYEKL. The CDR3 here is CASSQVLQGAENTEAFF. The DNA of the CDR3 is TGCGCCAGCAGCCAAGTCCTACAAGGGGCGGAGAACACTGAAGCTTTCTTT.

This chain uses TRBV30 with TRBJ1-1; D is ambiguous. The CDR3 has 14 residues. With 0 bases removed from V and 0 bases from J, the gap between germline ends came to 8 bases. Germline V gives CDR1 GTSNPN, CDR2 SVGIG (reference sequence). CDR3 region: CAWSVTQMNTEAFF. Written as DNA, the CDR3 is TGTGCCTGGAGTGTAACTCAGATGAACACTGAAGCTTTCTTT.

The V and J genes are TRBV5-1 and TRBJ2-1; TRBD2 matches 15 bases. The V gene end was trimmed by 4 bases and the J gene end by 2 bases; junction bases not matched to a gene: 10. In germline, CDR1 is SGHRS, CDR2 YFSETQ. The CDR3 runs to 19 residues. The CDR3: CASSPGLAGGPEPYNEQFF. The DNA of the CDR3 is TGCGCCAGCAGCCCCGGACTAGCGGGAGGGCCTGAACCCTACAATGAGCAGTTCTTC.

This chain connects TRBV15 to TRBJ2-1; D may be TRBD1 or TRBD2 (5 bases each). The CDR3 spans 18 residues. Per germline, CDR1 LNHNV and CDR2 YYDKDF (reference sequence). Between the trimmed V and J ends, which lost 0 bases and 1 base, there was a span of 16 bases. The CDR3 protein is CATSRDPRGVWSYNEQFF. CDR3 coding DNA: TGTGCCACCAGCAGAGATCCAAGGGGAGTGTGGTCCTACAATGAGCAGTTCTTC.